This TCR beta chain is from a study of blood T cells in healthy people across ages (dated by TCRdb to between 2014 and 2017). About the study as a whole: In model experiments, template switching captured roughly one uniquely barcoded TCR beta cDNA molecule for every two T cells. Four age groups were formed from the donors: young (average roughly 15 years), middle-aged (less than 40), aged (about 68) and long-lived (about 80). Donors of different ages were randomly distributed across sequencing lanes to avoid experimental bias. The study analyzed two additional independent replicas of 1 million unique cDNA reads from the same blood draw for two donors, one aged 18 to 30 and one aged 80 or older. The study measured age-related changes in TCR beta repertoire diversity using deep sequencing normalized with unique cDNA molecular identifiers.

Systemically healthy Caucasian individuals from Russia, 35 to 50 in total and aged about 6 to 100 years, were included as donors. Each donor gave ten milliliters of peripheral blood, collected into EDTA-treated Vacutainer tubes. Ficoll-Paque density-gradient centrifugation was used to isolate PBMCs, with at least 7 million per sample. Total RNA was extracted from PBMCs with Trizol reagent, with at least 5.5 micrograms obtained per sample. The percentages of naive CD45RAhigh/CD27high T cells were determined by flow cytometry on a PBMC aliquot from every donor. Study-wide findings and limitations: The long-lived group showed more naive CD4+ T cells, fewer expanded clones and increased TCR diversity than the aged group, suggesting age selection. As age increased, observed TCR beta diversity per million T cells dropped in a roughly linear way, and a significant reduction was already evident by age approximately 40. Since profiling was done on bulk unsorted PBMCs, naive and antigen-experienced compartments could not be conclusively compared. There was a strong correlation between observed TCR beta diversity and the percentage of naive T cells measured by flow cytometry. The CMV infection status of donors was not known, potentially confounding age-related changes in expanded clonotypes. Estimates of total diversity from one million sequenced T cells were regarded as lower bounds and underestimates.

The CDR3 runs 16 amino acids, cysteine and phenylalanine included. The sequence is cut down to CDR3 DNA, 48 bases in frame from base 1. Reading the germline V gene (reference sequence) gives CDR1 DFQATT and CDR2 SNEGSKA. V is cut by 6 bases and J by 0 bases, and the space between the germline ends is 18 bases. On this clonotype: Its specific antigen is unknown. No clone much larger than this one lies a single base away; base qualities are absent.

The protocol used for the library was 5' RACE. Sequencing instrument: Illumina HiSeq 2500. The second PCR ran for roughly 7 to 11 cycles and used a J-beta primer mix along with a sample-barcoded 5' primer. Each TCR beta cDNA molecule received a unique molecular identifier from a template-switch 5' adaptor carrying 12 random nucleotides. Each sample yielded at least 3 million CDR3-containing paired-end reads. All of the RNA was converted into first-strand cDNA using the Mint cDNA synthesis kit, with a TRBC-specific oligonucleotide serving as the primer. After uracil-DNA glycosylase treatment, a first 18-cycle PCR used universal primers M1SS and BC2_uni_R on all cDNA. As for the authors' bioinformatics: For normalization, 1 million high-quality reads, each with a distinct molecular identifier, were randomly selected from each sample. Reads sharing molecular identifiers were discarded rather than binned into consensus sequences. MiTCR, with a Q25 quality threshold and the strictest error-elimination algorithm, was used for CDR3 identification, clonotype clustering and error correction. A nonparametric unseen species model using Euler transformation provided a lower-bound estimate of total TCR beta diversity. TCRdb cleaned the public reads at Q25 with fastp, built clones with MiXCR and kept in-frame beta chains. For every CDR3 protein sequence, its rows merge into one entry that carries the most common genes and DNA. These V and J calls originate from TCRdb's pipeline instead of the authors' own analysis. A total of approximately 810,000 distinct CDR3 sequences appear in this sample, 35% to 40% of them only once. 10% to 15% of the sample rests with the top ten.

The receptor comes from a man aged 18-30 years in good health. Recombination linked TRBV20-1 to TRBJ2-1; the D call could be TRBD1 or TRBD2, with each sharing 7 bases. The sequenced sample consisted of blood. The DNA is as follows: TGCAGTGCCTCCAGGGGGGGGGCGAGCTCCTACAATGAGCAGTTCTTC. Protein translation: CSASRGGASSYNEQFF.